Included here is one T cell receptor (beta chain) sequence, with context. The entry originates in a study of blood T cell repertoires in COVID-19. Study as a whole: Samples came from the United States, Italy and Spain, spanning acute and convalescent COVID-19. PBMCs, B-cell-depleted T cells, or T cells were the source of the cDNA or gDNA that made up the material.

The germline CDR1 and CDR2 sequences are MGHRA and YSYEKL. Trimming took 0 bases from V and 8 from J, leaving 7 bases between them. This CDR3 has 12 amino acids. The protocol was immunoSEQ multiplex PCR, while the TCRdb copy is restricted to in-frame clones and leaves out a portion. The repertoire holds 200,000 to 300,000 clones, with 91% as singletons. The origin of this receptor is a person between 18 and 30 years old with COVID-19, enrolled during active disease. The rearrangement joins TRBV4-1 to TRBJ1-2; maybe TRBD1 (5 bases). The sequencing input was peripheral blood. This CDR3 reads CASSQDQGGYTF. CDR3 nucleotide sequence: TGCGCCAGCAGCCAAGATCAGGGAGGCTACACCTTC.